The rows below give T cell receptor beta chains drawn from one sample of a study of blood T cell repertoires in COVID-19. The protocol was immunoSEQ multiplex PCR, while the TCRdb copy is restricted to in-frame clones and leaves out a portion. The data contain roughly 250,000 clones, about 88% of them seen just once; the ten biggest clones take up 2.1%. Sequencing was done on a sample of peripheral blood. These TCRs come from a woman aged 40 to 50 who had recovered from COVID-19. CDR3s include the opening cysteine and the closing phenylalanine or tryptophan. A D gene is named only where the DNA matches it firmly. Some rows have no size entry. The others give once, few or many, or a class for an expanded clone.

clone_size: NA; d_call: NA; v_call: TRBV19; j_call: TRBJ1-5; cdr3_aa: CASTRGDTYQPQHF; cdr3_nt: TGTGCCAGTACCCGGGGGGACACCTATCAGCCCCAGCATTTT
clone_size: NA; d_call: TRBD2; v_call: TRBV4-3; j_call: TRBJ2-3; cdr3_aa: CASSPWAGELSTDTQYF; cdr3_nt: TGCGCCAGCAGCCCTTGGGCGGGGGAGTTAAGCACAGATACGCAGTATTTT
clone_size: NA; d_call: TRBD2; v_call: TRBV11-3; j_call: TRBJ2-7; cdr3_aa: CASSVELAGEFEQYF; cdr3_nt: TGTGCCAGCAGCGTAGAACTAGCGGGAGAATTCGAGCAGTACTTC
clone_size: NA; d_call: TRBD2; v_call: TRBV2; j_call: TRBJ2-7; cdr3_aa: CASRTRGGTYEQYF; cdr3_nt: TGTGCCAGCAGGACGCGGGGGGGAACCTACGAGCAGTACTTC
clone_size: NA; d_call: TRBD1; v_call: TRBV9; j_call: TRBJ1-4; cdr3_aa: CASALEADRPYEKLFF; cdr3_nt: TGTGCCAGCGCTCTAGAGGCGGACAGGCCTTATGAAAAACTGTTTTTT
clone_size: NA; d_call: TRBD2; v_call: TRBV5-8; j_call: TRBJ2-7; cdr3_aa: CASSLVGRGGLYRAYEQYF; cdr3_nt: TGTGCCAGCAGCTTGGTCGGGCGGGGGGGATTATATCGTGCCTACGAGCAGTACTTC
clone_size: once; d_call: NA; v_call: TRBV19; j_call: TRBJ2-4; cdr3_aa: CASSISRSSSKNIQYF; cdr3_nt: TGTGCCAGTAGTATTTCACGATCCAGTTCCAAAAACATTCAGTACTTC
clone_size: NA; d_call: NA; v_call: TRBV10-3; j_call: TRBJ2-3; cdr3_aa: CAISGREAASDTQYF; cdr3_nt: TGTGCCATCAGTGGGAGGGAAGCGGCCTCAGATACGCAGTATTTT
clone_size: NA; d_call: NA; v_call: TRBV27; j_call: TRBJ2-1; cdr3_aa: CASHGPLAGRNEQFF; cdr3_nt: TGTGCCTCCCATGGGCCCCTGGCAGGGCGAAATGAGCAGTTCTTC
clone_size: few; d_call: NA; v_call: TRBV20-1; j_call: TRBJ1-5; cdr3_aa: CSASIKTGSNQPQHF; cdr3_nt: TGCAGTGCTAGTATCAAAACAGGGAGCAATCAGCCCCAGCATTTT
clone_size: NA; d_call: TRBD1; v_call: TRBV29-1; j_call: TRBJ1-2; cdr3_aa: CSVESGLYDYDRGNGYTF; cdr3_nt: TGCAGCGTTGAGTCAGGGCTCTACGATTACGACAGGGGCAATGGCTACACCTTC
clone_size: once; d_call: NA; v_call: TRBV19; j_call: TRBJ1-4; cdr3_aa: CASSPGGLTNEKLFF; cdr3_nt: TGTGCCAGTAGTCCGGGAGGCTTAACTAATGAAAAACTGTTTTTT
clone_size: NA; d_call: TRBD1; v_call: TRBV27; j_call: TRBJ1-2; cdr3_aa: CASSSGQGIYGYTF; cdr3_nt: TGTGCCAGCAGTTCGGGACAGGGCATATATGGCTACACCTTC
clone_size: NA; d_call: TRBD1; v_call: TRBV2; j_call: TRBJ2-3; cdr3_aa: CASNGQGGRTDTQYF; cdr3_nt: TGTGCCAGCAATGGACAGGGGGGGAGAACAGATACGCAGTATTTT
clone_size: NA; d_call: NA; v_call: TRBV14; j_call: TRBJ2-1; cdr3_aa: CASSQDWGTGTFHYNEQFF; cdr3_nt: TGTGCCAGCAGCCAAGATTGGGGGACCGGGACTTTTCATTACAATGAGCAGTTCTTC
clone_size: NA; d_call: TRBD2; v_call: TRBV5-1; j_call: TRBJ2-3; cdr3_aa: CASSSARTSVLSRDTQYF; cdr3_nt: TGCGCCAGCAGCTCGGCTCGGACTAGCGTCTTATCGCGAGATACGCAGTATTTT
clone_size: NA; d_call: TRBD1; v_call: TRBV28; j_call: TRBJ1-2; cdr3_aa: CASSSAGQANYGYTF; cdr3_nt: TGTGCCAGCAGTTCCGCGGGACAGGCCAACTATGGCTACACCTTC
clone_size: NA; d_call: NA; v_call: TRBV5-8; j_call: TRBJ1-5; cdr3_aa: CASSYTGPNQPQHF; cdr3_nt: TGTGCCAGCAGCTATACAGGGCCAAATCAGCCCCAGCATTTT
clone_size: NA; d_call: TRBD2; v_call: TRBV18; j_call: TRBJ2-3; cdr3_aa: CASSPGGGNPSSTDTQYF; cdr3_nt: TGTGCCAGCTCACCAGGGGGGGGAAACCCTTCTAGCACAGATACGCAGTATTTT
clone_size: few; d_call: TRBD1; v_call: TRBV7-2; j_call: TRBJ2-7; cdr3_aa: CASSPSGTGTYEQYF; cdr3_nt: TGTGCCAGCAGCCCCTCGGGGACAGGAACCTACGAGCAGTACTTC
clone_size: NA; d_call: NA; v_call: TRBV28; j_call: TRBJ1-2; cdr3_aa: CASRIPQGANYGYTF; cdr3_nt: TGTGCCAGCCGCATCCCACAGGGCGCCAACTATGGCTACACCTTC
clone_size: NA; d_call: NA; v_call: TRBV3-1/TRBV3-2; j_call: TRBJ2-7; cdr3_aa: CASSQEHGSYEQYF; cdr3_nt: TGTGCCAGCAGCCAAGAACACGGGTCCTACGAGCAGTACTTC
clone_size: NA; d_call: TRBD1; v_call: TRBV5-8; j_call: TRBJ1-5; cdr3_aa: CASSLEQGGYQPQHF; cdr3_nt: TGTGCCAGCAGCTTGGAACAGGGGGGTTATCAGCCCCAGCATTTT
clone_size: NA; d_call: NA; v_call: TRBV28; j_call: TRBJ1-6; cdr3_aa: CASSFQGWNSPLHF; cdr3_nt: TGTGCCAGCAGTTTTCAGGGATGGAATTCACCCCTCCACTTT
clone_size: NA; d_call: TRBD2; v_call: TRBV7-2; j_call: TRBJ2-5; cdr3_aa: CASSRLAGQETQYF; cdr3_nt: TGTGCCAGCAGCCGGCTAGCGGGACAAGAGACCCAGTACTTC
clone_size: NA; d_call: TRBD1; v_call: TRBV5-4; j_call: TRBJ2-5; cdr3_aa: CASSSTGGEETQYF; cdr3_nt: TGTGCCAGCAGCTCTACAGGGGGCGAAGAGACCCAGTACTTC
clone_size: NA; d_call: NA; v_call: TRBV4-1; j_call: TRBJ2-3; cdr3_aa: CASSLLLADTQYF; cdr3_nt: TGCGCCAGCAGCCTATTACTCGCAGATACGCAGTATTTT
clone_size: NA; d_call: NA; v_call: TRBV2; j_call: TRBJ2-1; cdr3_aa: CASSGSGSKVAVPQYRDEQFF; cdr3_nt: TGTGCCAGCAGTGGATCTGGTTCCAAGGTGGCGGTCCCCCAGTATCGGGATGAGCAGTTCTTC
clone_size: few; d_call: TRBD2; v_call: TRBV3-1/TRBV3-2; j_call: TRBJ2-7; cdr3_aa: CASSQDSGGAYEQYF; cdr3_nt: TGTGCCAGCAGCCAAGATAGCGGGGGGGCCTACGAGCAGTACTTC
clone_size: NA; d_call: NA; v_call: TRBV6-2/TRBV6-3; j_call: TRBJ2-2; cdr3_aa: CASSYSLTGRTGELFF; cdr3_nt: TGTGCCAGCAGTTACTCTCTAACTGGGCGCACCGGGGAGCTGTTTTTT
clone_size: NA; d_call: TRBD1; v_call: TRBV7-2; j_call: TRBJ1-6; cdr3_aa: CASSSRDRVIGSPLHF; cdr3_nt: TGTGCCAGCAGCTCGCGGGACAGGGTTATCGGTTCACCCCTCCACTTT
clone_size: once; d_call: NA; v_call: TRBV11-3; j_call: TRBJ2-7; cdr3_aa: CASSSTVPGEQYF; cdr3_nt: TGTGCCAGCAGCTCCACCGTCCCAGGCGAGCAGTACTTC
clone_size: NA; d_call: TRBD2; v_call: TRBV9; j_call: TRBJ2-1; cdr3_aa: CASSLNPGTSGRYNEQFF; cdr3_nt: TGTGCCAGCAGCTTAAACCCCGGGACTAGCGGGAGATACAATGAGCAGTTCTTC
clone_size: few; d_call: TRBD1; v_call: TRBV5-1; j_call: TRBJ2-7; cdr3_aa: CASSYLTGTGLFEQYF; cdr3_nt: TGCGCCAGCAGCTACCTAACCGGGACAGGATTATTCGAGCAGTACTTC
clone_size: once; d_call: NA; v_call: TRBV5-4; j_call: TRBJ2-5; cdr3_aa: CASSLALEMYQETQYF; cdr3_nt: TGTGCCAGCAGCTTGGCCTTAGAAATGTACCAAGAGACCCAGTACTTC
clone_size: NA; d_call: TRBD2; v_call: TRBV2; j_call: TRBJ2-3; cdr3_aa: CASTALAGDTDTQYF; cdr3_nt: TGTGCCAGCACCGCACTAGCGGGAGACACAGATACGCAGTATTTT
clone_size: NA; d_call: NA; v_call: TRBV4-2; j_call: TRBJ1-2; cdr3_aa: CASSQDYLRDYGYTF; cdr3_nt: TGTGCCAGCAGCCAAGATTACCTACGTGACTATGGCTACACCTTC
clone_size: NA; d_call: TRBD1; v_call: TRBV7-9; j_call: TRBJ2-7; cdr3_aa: CASSLRDRDRSYEQYF; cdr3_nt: TGTGCCAGCAGCTTACGGGACCGGGACAGGTCCTACGAGCAGTACTTC
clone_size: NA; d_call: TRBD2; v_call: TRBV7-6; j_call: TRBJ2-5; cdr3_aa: CASSPGTSGGEGTQYF; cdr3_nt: TGTGCCAGCAGCCCGGGGACTAGCGGAGGGGAAGGGACCCAGTACTTC
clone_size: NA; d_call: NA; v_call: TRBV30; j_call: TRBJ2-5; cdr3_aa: CAWSNQQETQYF; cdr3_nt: TGTGCCTGGAGTAACCAGCAAGAGACCCAGTACTTC
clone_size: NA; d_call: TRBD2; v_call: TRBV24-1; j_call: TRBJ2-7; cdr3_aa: CATSDLAGGPGEQYF; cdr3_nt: TGTGCCACCAGTGATTTGGCGGGAGGGCCGGGTGAGCAGTACTTC
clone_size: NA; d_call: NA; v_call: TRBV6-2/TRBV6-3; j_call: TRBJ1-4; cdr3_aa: CASSYYGRGRTNEKLFF; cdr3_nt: TGTGCCAGCAGTTACTACGGACGGGGGAGGACTAATGAAAAACTGTTTTTT